The rows below give T cell receptor beta chains drawn from one sample of a study of cytomegalovirus exposure and HLA in healthy donors. Generated by immunoSEQ multiplex PCR, the TCRdb table keeps only in-frame clones and is missing some. The table lists around 90,000 clones, 86% of them singletons, with over 8.5% in the top ten. The sample was PBMCs. These receptors all come from a man younger than 40 in good health and CMV-seropositive. The CDR3 runs from the conserved cysteine through the conserved F or W. The order of the fields is V gene, D gene, CDR3 length, clone size, J gene, CDR3 DNA, CDR3 protein. D genes are given only for firm matches. Size values are once, few and many counts, or a class for expanded clones, and some rows have none.

V: TRBV27; D: NA; length: 14; size: NA; J: TRBJ1-4; DNA: TGTCTCCCGGGACAAATCGCAACTAATGAAAAACTGTTTTTT; CDR3: CLPGQIATNEKLFF
V: TRBV19; D: NA; length: 15; size: NA; J: TRBJ1-5; DNA: TGTGCCAGTAGCCAGGCCCCATTTCGCAATCAGCCCCAGCATTTT; CDR3: CASSQAPFRNQPQHF
V: TRBV19; D: TRBD1; length: 17; size: NA; J: TRBJ2-2; DNA: TGTGCCAGTAGTATCTGGGGACAGGGTAAGAACACCGGGGAGCTGTTTTTT; CDR3: CASSIWGQGKNTGELFF
V: TRBV29-1; D: NA; length: 14; size: NA; J: TRBJ1-1; DNA: TGCAGCGCAAACCCAGGGAATCGGTACACTGAAGCTTTCTTT; CDR3: CSANPGNRYTEAFF
V: TRBV19; D: TRBD1; length: 15; size: NA; J: TRBJ2-5; DNA: TGTGCCAGTAGTCGGCCCAGGACAGGGAAAGAGACCCAGTACTTC; CDR3: CASSRPRTGKETQYF
V: TRBV4-2; D: TRBD2; length: 16; size: NA; J: TRBJ2-1; DNA: TGTGCCAGCAGCCAAGAATCTACGGGAGGGTTATATCAGCAGTTCTTC; CDR3: CASSQESTGGLYQQFF
V: TRBV6-5; D: TRBD1; length: 16; size: NA; J: TRBJ2-6; DNA: TGTGCCAGCAGTTACAATACAGGGGCCGGGGCCAACGTCCTGACTTTC; CDR3: CASSYNTGAGANVLTF
V: TRBV5-1; D: TRBD1; length: 14; size: NA; J: TRBJ1-3; DNA: TGCGCCAGCAGCTCAGGACAGGTTCAGGGCACCATATATTTT; CDR3: CASSSGQVQGTIYF
V: TRBV6-1; D: NA; length: 15; size: NA; J: TRBJ2-3; DNA: TGTGCCAGCAGTGAGCTATTCAGGGGAGCAGATACGCAGTATTTT; CDR3: CASSELFRGADTQYF
V: TRBV18; D: TRBD2; length: 14; size: NA; J: TRBJ2-4; DNA: TGTGCCAGCTCACCACAGCGGGGAGAGGGCATTCAGTACTTC; CDR3: CASSPQRGEGIQYF
V: TRBV7-2; D: TRBD2; length: 15; size: once; J: TRBJ2-5; DNA: TGTGCCAGCAGCTCCCGACTAGCTACCCAAGAGACCCAGTACTTC; CDR3: CASSSRLATQETQYF
V: TRBV10-3; D: TRBD1; length: 12; size: NA; J: TRBJ2-7; DNA: TGTGCCATCCGGGACAGGGGTTACGAGCAGTACTTC; CDR3: CAIRDRGYEQYF
V: TRBV6-5; D: TRBD1; length: 15; size: NA; J: TRBJ1-2; DNA: TGTGCCAGCAGTTCCCCCCGGGACAGGCAATATGGCTACACCTTC; CDR3: CASSSPRDRQYGYTF
V: TRBV7-9; D: NA; length: 14; size: NA; J: TRBJ2-4; DNA: TGTGCCAGCAGCCCGAAGGGGGGGAGAAACATTCAGTACTTC; CDR3: CASSPKGGRNIQYF
V: TRBV5-4; D: NA; length: 14; size: NA; J: TRBJ1-5; DNA: TGTGCCAGCTCACACAGGAATAGCAATCAGCCCCAGCATTTT; CDR3: CASSHRNSNQPQHF
V: TRBV5-4; D: NA; length: 14; size: NA; J: TRBJ2-3; DNA: TGTGCCAGCAGCTTAGGTCGGGGATTAGATACGCAGTATTTT; CDR3: CASSLGRGLDTQYF
V: TRBV4-1; D: NA; length: 14; size: NA; J: TRBJ2-3; DNA: TGCGCCAGCAGCCAAGTGGGGGCCACAGATACGCAGTATTTT; CDR3: CASSQVGATDTQYF
V: TRBV28; D: NA; length: 16; size: NA; J: TRBJ2-7; DNA: TGTGCCAGCAGTTCAACAGGGAGAGATAGCTCCTACGAGCAGTACTTC; CDR3: CASSSTGRDSSYEQYF
V: TRBV6-1; D: NA; length: 14; size: NA; J: TRBJ1-2; DNA: TGTGCCAGCAGTATGACAGGAATTGCCTATGGCTACACCTTC; CDR3: CASSMTGIAYGYTF
V: TRBV9; D: TRBD1; length: 13; size: NA; J: TRBJ1-2; DNA: TGTGCCAGCAGGGACAGGGGGCTTGTTGGCTACACCTTC; CDR3: CASRDRGLVGYTF
V: TRBV27; D: NA; length: 11; size: NA; J: TRBJ2-1; DNA: TGTGCCAGCAGCAATTTGTTTGAGCAGTTCTTC; CDR3: CASSNLFEQFF
V: TRBV7-6; D: NA; length: 11; size: few; J: TRBJ2-5; DNA: TGTGCCAGCAGGCACGAGGAGACCCAGTACTTC; CDR3: CASRHEETQYF
V: TRBV5-1; D: TRBD2; length: 19; size: NA; J: TRBJ2-7; DNA: TGCGCCAGCAGCAGAACCGGGACTAGCGGGGTGAGGAGCTCCTACGAGCAGTACTTC; CDR3: CASSRTGTSGVRSSYEQYF
V: TRBV10-2; D: TRBD1; length: 17; size: NA; J: TRBJ1-6; DNA: TGCGCCAGTTCCGGGACAGGGGCCGACCCCAAGAATTCACCCCTCCACTTT; CDR3: CASSGTGADPKNSPLHF
V: TRBV5-6; D: NA; length: 16; size: NA; J: TRBJ1-2; DNA: TGTGCCAGCAGCTTCCTTGCCCCCCGTCGGAACTATGGCTACACCTTC; CDR3: CASSFLAPRRNYGYTF
V: TRBV27; D: TRBD1; length: 14; size: NA; J: TRBJ2-3; DNA: TGTGCCAGCAGCCGGGACAGGGGCACAGATACGCAGTATTTT; CDR3: CASSRDRGTDTQYF
V: TRBV28; D: NA; length: 16; size: NA; J: TRBJ1-4; DNA: TGTGCCAGCAGTTTTTCGGTGGGGCGCGGTAATGAAAAACTGTTTTTT; CDR3: CASSFSVGRGNEKLFF
V: TRBV5-8; D: TRBD2; length: 15; size: NA; J: TRBJ2-7; DNA: TGTGCCAGCAGCCGGGAATCTAGCGGGAGCTACGAGCAGTACTTC; CDR3: CASSRESSGSYEQYF
V: TRBV7-6; D: TRBD2; length: 15; size: NA; J: TRBJ2-1; DNA: TGTGCCAGCAGCCCAAGCGGGAGCTCCTACAATGAGCAGTTCTTC; CDR3: CASSPSGSSYNEQFF
V: TRBV28; D: TRBD2; length: 16; size: NA; J: TRBJ2-3; DNA: TGTGCCAGCAGTACCCCGGGAGGGCCGGGCACAGATACGCAGTATTTT; CDR3: CASSTPGGPGTDTQYF
V: TRBV19; D: NA; length: 14; size: NA; J: TRBJ2-2; DNA: TGTGCCAGTAGTATAGACGTTATTAGTGGGGAGCTGTTTTTT; CDR3: CASSIDVISGELFF
V: TRBV21-1; D: NA; length: 15; size: NA; J: TRBJ2-1; DNA: TGTGCCAGCAGCGCGAGCGGATCCTCCTACAATGAGCAGTTCTTC; CDR3: CASSASGSSYNEQFF
V: TRBV6-5; D: NA; length: 14; size: few; J: TRBJ1-4; DNA: TGTGCCAGCAGTCCTGACAGACAGAATGAAAAACTGTTTTTT; CDR3: CASSPDRQNEKLFF
V: TRBV19; D: TRBD1; length: 15; size: NA; J: TRBJ1-5; DNA: TGTGCCAGTAGTCCGCAGGGACAGGGGAATCAGCCCCAGCATTTT; CDR3: CASSPQGQGNQPQHF
V: TRBV6-9; D: NA; length: 13; size: NA; J: TRBJ2-7; DNA: TGTGCCAGCAGAGACAGTTTACTCTTCGAGCAGTACTTC; CDR3: CASRDSLLFEQYF
V: TRBV28; D: NA; length: 15; size: NA; J: TRBJ2-7; DNA: TGTGCCAGCAGTTTAACGGCAGCCTTGCGGGACGAGCAGTACTTC; CDR3: CASSLTAALRDEQYF
V: TRBV6-1; D: NA; length: 13; size: NA; J: TRBJ2-7; DNA: TGTGCCAGCAGTGTCAGGATTCCCTACGAGCAGTACTTC; CDR3: CASSVRIPYEQYF
V: TRBV11-2; D: NA; length: 16; size: NA; J: TRBJ2-5; DNA: TGTGCCAGCAGCCGAGAACTTGGGGCAAGAACGGAGACCCAGTACTTC; CDR3: CASSRELGARTETQYF
V: TRBV19; D: NA; length: 15; size: NA; J: TRBJ2-5; DNA: TGTGCCAGTAGGGACAGTTCTTCTTTAGGTGAGACCCAGTACTTC; CDR3: CASRDSSSLGETQYF
V: TRBV18; D: NA; length: 17; size: NA; J: TRBJ1-1; DNA: TGTGCCAGCTCACCACCGGGGAGGGGGGGGCTGAACACTGAAGCTTTCTTT; CDR3: CASSPPGRGGLNTEAFF
V: TRBV5-1; D: TRBD1; length: 15; size: few; J: TRBJ1-1; DNA: TGCGCCAGCAGCCTGGGACAGGTTGGGAACACTGAAGCTTTCTTT; CDR3: CASSLGQVGNTEAFF
V: TRBV19; D: NA; length: 14; size: NA; J: TRBJ1-5; DNA: TGTGCCAGTAGTATTTCAGATAGCAATCAGCCCCAGCATTTT; CDR3: CASSISDSNQPQHF
V: TRBV27; D: NA; length: 14; size: NA; J: TRBJ2-3; DNA: TGTGCCAGCAGTCGACAGGATAGCACAGATACGCAGTATTTT; CDR3: CASSRQDSTDTQYF
V: TRBV28; D: NA; length: 14; size: NA; J: TRBJ1-1; DNA: TGTGCCACCCGGGGAGGGCAGATCGGGACTGAAGCTTTCTTT; CDR3: CATRGGQIGTEAFF
V: TRBV29-1; D: NA; length: 16; size: NA; J: TRBJ2-5; DNA: TGCAGCGTTGAACCAGATCACTCAGGGATTCTGGAGACCCAGTACTTC; CDR3: CSVEPDHSGILETQYF